This TCR beta chain was sequenced in a study of T cells after yellow fever vaccination. Study context: Preparing low-cell-number fractions relied on SMART-Seq v4 Ultra Low Input. Notes on the study in general: Post-booster samples contained most primary-vaccination clones (approximately 96% CD4, about 87% CD8). Repertoires obtained by FACS sorting could include abundant clonotypes that entered as contaminants from the bulk population.

This clonotype was seen only a few times. Its antigen is unidentified. Each CDR3 protein is one row after TCRdb ran MiXCR on the 5' RACE reads. The table includes under 550,000 distinct CDR3 sequences, 20% to 25% detected once. This specimen was PBMCs, taken about 20 days after the first yellow fever vaccination. The origin of this receptor is a man aged 18 to 35 who received the YFV17D yellow fever vaccine.

As DNA, the CDR3 is TGCGCCAGCAGCGCCGACGTATCTATAGCTTTCTTT. Translated: CASSADVSIAFF. The chain carries TRBV5-1 and TRBJ1-1; D unclear. CDR1 and CDR2 from the germline V gene are SGHRS and YFSETQ. The CDR3 spans 12 residues. V shed 4 bases and J shed 10 bases, with 14 bases lying between them.